This T cell receptor (beta chain) came from a study of vaccination effects on CD4 cells after COVID-19. Points from the study as a whole: Marked clonal contraction was seen in infection- and vaccine-induced clones late after vaccination.

Comments on this clone: The antigen is undetermined.

The CDR3 contains 16 residues. The V end was cut by 2 bases, the J end by 7 bases, with 17 bases between. Germline V gives CDR1 SGHTA, CDR2 FQGNSA. After roughly eleven days in culture, the CD4+ T cells were isolated. Participants completed two doses of the BNT162b2 or mRNA-1273 vaccine. The method was immunoSEQ multiplex PCR; TCRdb's version includes in-frame clones alone and lacks a portion of them. The sample shows approximately 70,000 clones, roughly 73% of them seen only once. The gene calls are TRBV7-2 and TRBJ2-2, with D tentatively TRBD2 (5 bases). The receptor's source is a human donor who received a COVID-19 vaccine. Sequencing used CD4+ T cells from PBMCs cultured without peptide, obtained after COVID-19 vaccination. The CDR3 nucleotides read TGTGCCAGCAGCTTATGGAAGCTTAACGGGGACGGGGAGCTGTTTTTT. This encodes CASSLWKLNGDGELFF.